A selection of T cell receptor beta chains follows, all from one sample in a study of blood T cells in healthy people across ages. In TCRdb, the 5' RACE reads were re-called with MiXCR into one record per CDR3 protein. Of some 760,000 distinct CDR3 sequences in the sample, 20% to 25% were seen once. This sample also appeared in a second study, on T cells of mothers and their children.

Sequenced sample: blood. The receptors were gathered from a boy under 18 in good health. Both conserved end residues are part of each CDR3. Fields, in order: V gene, J gene, CDR3 protein.

>TRBV19|TRBJ2-1
CASSIDLGELDNEQFF
>TRBV5-1|TRBJ2-2
CASSLALGTVPTGELFF
>TRBV20-1|TRBJ2-7
CSAREGGLSYEQYF
>TRBV6-1|TRBJ1-1
CASPTSSGGREAFF
>TRBV20-1|TRBJ2-1
CSAKGVMNEQFF
>TRBV20-1|-
CSARDPARPLDEQFF
>TRBV9|TRBJ2-5
CASSVSGAQETQYF
>TRBV2|TRBJ2-2
CASMRALQITGELFF
>TRBV5-8|TRBJ2-4
CASSLFLHELVNIQYF
>TRBV7-2|-
CASSLLPGGGYEQYF
>TRBV11-2|TRBJ2-7
CASAGQREGLSYEQYF
>TRBV29-1|TRBJ2-4
CSVGVRGSIQYF
>TRBV29-1|TRBJ2-6
CSVELGQGSAGANVLTF
>TRBV7-9|TRBJ2-5
CASSVLVAGQETQYF
>TRBV29-1|TRBJ2-5
CSVSLAGVIRETQYF
>TRBV12-3/TRBV12-4|TRBJ1-4
CASSKFLTGNGPRLFF
>TRBV7-2|TRBJ2-5
CASSPAGTPGWKYF
>TRBV7-2|TRBJ1-2
CASSLYPGGYTF
>TRBV20-1|TRBJ2-5
CSAKTSGGAYETQYF
>TRBV28|TRBJ2-7
CASKPGQGSTQYF
>TRBV6-5|TRBJ2-1
CASSAGLGWGNEQFF
>TRBV27|TRBJ2-7
CASSKREWYEQYF
>TRBV19|TRBJ1-2
CATKGLYGYTF
>TRBV6-5|TRBJ2-3
CASSYSETDAQYF
>TRBV5-1|TRBJ2-7
CASSLDLAGEGEQYF
>TRBV5-1|TRBJ1-1
CASSLPPNTEAFF
>TRBV14|TRBJ2-2
CASSQGKGLRNTGELFF
>TRBV6-2/TRBV6-3|TRBJ2-7
CASGWSSYEQYF
>TRBV14|TRBJ1-1
CASSRTGWGTEAFF
>TRBV12-3/TRBV12-4|TRBJ1-2
CASSLGTGGGYTF
>TRBV29-1|TRBJ2-3
CSVEEWGGAQNTQYF
>TRBV7-8|TRBJ1-1
CASSPPQGNTEAFF
>TRBV7-2|TRBJ2-1
CASSLALAEGDEQFF
>TRBV28|TRBJ1-2
CASSPYRVQGYTF
>TRBV20-1|-
CSAAEAWSNEQFF
>TRBV12-3/TRBV12-4|TRBJ2-1
CASTLSGTTVSYNEQFF
>TRBV27|TRBJ2-5
CAGSLVAAGAYQETQYF
>TRBV2|TRBJ2-5
CASSRGRGGQQETQYF